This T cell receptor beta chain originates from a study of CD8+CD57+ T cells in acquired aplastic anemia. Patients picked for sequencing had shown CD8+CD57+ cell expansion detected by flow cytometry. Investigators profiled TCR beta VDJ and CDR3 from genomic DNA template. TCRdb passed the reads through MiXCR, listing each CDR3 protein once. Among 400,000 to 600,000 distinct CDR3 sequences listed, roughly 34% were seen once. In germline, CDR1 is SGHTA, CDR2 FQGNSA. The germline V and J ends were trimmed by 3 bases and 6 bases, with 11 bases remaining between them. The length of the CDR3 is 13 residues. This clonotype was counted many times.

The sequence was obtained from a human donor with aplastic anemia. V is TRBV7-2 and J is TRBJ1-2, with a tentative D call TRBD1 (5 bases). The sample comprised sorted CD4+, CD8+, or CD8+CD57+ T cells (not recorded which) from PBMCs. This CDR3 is CASSFPGGDGYTF. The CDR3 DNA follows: TGTGCCAGCAGCTTCCCGGGGGGGGATGGCTACACCTTC.